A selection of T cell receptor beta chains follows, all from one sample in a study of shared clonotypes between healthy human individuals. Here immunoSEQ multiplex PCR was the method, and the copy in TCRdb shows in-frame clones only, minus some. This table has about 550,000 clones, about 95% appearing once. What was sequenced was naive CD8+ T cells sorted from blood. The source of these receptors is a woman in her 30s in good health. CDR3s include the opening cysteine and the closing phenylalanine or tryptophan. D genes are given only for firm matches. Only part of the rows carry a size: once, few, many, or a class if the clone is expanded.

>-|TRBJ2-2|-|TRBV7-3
TGTGCCAGCAGCGTCGATGGGACGTTTAACACCGGGGAGCTGTTTTTT
CASSVDGTFNTGELFF
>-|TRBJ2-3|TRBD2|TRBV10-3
TGTGCCATCAGTGGAAAGCGGGAGCTAGATACGCAGTATTTT
CAISGKRELDTQYF
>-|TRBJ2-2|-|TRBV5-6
TGTGCCAGCAGCGTGACAGGTTCAGGGGAGCTGTTTTTT
CASSVTGSGELFF
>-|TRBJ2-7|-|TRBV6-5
TGTGCCAGCAGTTGGAAGGGGGAGGCGTACTTC
CASSWKGEAYF
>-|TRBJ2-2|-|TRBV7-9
TGTGCCAGCAGCTTAGTTGGGGGCGACACCGGGGAGCTGTTTTTT
CASSLVGGDTGELFF
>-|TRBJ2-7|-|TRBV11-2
TGTGCCAGCAGCTTATACCGGGACACCTTCTACGAGCAGTACTTC
CASSLYRDTFYEQYF
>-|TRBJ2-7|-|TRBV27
TGTGCCAGCAGCCCGCAGGGGCGGCAATGGGAGCAGTACTTC
CASSPQGRQWEQYF
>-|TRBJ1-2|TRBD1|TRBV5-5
TGTGCCAGCAGCTCCGGGATGGGACAGACCTATGGCTACACCTTC
CASSSGMGQTYGYTF
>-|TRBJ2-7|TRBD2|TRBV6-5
TGTGCCAGCAGTTACTCGAGGACTAGCGGGCTTTACGAGCAGTACTTC
CASSYSRTSGLYEQYF
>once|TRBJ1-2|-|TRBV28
TGTGCCAGCAGCTTGCGGGGGGCGCGTGGCTACACCTTC
CASSLRGARGYTF
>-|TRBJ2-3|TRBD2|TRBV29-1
TGCAGCGTTCCTAGCGGGAGGGCCACAGATACGCAGTATTTT
CSVPSGRATDTQYF
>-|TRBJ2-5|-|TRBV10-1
TGCGCCAGCAGTGAAGACGAGGGAATTTTGGAGACCCAGTACTTC
CASSEDEGILETQYF
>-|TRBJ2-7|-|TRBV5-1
TGCGCCAGCAGCGGACTTACTAGCGAGCAGTACTTC
CASSGLTSEQYF
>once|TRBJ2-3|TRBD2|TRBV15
TGTGCCACCAGTACGGGGGGGGACGGAATAGATACGCAGTATTTT
CATSTGGDGIDTQYF
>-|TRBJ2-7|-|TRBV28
TGTGCCAGCAGCCCTTCTCTAGGGAACGAGCAGTACTTC
CASSPSLGNEQYF
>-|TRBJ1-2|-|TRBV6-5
TGTGCCAGCAGTTCGATAAACACGAGGAGGACAATTGGCTACACCTTC
CASSSINTRRTIGYTF
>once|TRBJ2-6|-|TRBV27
TGTGCCAGCAGTCCCCGGACTACTGGGGCCAACGTCCTGACTTTC
CASSPRTTGANVLTF
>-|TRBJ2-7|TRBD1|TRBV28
TGTGCCAGCAGTCTACCCGGGAGAGGGACAGGGGGTCTGAAGGCGCAAGTTATCTACGAGCAGTACTTC
CASSLPGRGTGGLKAQVIYEQYF
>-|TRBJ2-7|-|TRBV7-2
TGTGCCAGCAGCTTAGTCGTGGGAAACCACGAGCAGTACTTC
CASSLVVGNHEQYF
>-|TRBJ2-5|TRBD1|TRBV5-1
TGCGCCAGCAACCGGGACAGCCAAGAGACCCAGTACTTC
CASNRDSQETQYF
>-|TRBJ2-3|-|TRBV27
TGTGCCAGCAGTTTAGGATTCCCGGCGATCGATCCGCAGTATTTT
CASSLGFPAIDPQYF
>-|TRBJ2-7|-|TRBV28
TGTGCCAGCAGTTTCTTAGCCGAGGTCTGGGGCCCGCGGGAGCAGTACTTC
CASSFLAEVWGPREQYF
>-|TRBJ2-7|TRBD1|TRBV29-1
TGCAGCGTTGAAGATCAGGGGGCGCAGGACGAGCAGTACTTC
CSVEDQGAQDEQYF
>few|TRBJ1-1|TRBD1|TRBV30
TGTGCCTGGAGTCCCCAGGGGGACACTGAAGCTTTCTTT
CAWSPQGDTEAFF
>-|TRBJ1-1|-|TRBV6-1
TGTGCCAGCAGTGAACTTGGTGGCGCTGAAGCTTTCTTT
CASSELGGAEAFF
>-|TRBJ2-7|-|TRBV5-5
TGTGCCAGCAGCGATGGGATAGTTAGGCAGTACTTC
CASSDGIVRQYF
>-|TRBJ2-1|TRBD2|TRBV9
TGTGCCAGCAGGGGGTGGGGACTAGCGGGAGAAGAGCAGTTCTTC
CASRGWGLAGEEQFF
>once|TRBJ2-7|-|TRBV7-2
TGTGCCAGCAGCCCCCTCTACGAGCAGTACTTC
CASSPLYEQYF
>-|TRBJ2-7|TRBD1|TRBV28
TGTGCCAGCAGTATCACCGGGACAGGAGACGAGCAGTACTTC
CASSITGTGDEQYF
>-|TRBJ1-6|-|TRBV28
TGTGCCAGCAGTACAGGTCTAGGATCACCCCTCCACTTT
CASSTGLGSPLHF
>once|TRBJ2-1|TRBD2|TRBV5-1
TGCGCCAGCAGCAACCACGGACTAGCGGGAGTAGAGCAGTTCTTC
CASSNHGLAGVEQFF
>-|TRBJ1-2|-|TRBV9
TGTGCCAGCACAGGGCCTGGCTACACCTTC
CASTGPGYTF
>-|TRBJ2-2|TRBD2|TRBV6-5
TGTGCCAGCAGTTCCCTAGCGGGCGGAGGCACCGGGGAGCTGTTTTTT
CASSSLAGGGTGELFF
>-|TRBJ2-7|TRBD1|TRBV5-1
TGCGCCAGCAAAGAGGGGGCGGCTGAAACCTACGAGCAGTACTTC
CASKEGAAETYEQYF
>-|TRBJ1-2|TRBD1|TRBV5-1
TGCGCCAGCAGCTTGGGACCAGATACAGGGGGCTCCTATGGCTACACCTTC
CASSLGPDTGGSYGYTF
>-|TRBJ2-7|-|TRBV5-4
TGTGCCAGCAGCTTGGGGGACACTTCCTACGAGCAGTACTTC
CASSLGDTSYEQYF
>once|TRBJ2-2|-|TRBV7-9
TGTGCCAGCGAGGGGAACACCGGGGAGCTGTTTTTT
CASEGNTGELFF
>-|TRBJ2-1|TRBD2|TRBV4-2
TGTGCCAGCAGCGCAGCGGGAGAAGGTAGTGAGCAGTTCTTC
CASSAAGEGSEQFF
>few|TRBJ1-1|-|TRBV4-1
TGCGCCAGCAGACGGGACGGGAACACTGAAGCTTTCTTT
CASRRDGNTEAFF
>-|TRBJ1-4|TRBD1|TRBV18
TGTGCCAGCTCAGAGACAGGGGGAACTAATGAAAAACTGTTTTTT
CASSETGGTNEKLFF
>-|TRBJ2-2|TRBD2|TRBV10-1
TGCGCCAGCAACTCCATAGCGGGAGAGGGTACCGGGGAGCTGTTTTTT
CASNSIAGEGTGELFF
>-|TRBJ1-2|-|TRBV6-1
TGTGCCAGCAGTGACCTCCGGGAATTCGACGAACCCTATGGCTACACCTTC
CASSDLREFDEPYGYTF
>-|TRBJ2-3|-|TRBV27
TGTGCCAGCAGTTACAGTCAGGGAGGAGGTTCCTTCGGCACAGATACGCAGTATTTT
CASSYSQGGGSFGTDTQYF
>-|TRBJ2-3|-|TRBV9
TGTGCCAGCAGCCGGACGGAGACAGATACGCAGTATTTT
CASSRTETDTQYF
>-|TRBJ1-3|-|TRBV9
TGTGCCAGCAGCGTAGCCGGGACTTTCTCTGGAAACACCATATATTTT
CASSVAGTFSGNTIYF